This TCR beta chain emerged from a study of human T cells and chemical hapten exposure. TCRdb recomputed calls from the RACE reads with MiXCR, one row per CDR3 protein. The data contain roughly 100,000 distinct CDR3 sequences, around 8.8% of them seen just once; the ten biggest clones take up about 3.1%. V lost 1 base, J lost 3 bases, and 12 bases lay in between. The CDR3 covers 15 residues. The V gene's germline CDR1 is SGHTA and CDR2 FQGTGA. Time point in this sample: healthy volunteer bleed at 2 weeks. Unseparated into fractions, whole blood served as the source from which total RNA was extracted. The clonotype originates from a female donor in good health. Some clones in this sample may be carry-over from other donors' samples. Sequenced sample: whole blood. The chain uses TRBV7-3 and TRBJ1-2; D possibly corresponds to TRBD1 (6 bases). CDR3 sequence: CASSLMGAQDYGYTF. In nucleotides, the CDR3 is TGTGCCAGCAGCTTAATGGGGGCGCAGGACTATGGCTACACCTTC. Variable domain in full (rest from reference TRBV7-3 and TRBJ1-2): GAGVSQTPSNKVTEKGKYVELRCDPISGHTALYWYRQSLGQGPEFLIYFQGTGAADDSGLPNDRFFAVRPEGSVSTLKIQRTERGDSAVYLCASSLMGAQDYGYTFGSGTRLTVV.